This T cell receptor beta chain emerged from a study of T cells in Graves' hyperthyroidism and ophthalmopathy. Study-level background: Peripheral blood was collected at initial diagnosis, before any treatment.

Trimming shortened V by 5 bases and J by 2 bases, and 12 bases separated the two germline ends. Germline V CDR1 and CDR2: KGHDR, SFDVKD. CDR3 size: 14 residues. Many counts were recorded for this clonotype. Patients were excluded because of uncontrolled infection, other autoimmune disease, pregnancy or lactation. Used for diagnoses were clinical symptoms, serum thyroxine and TRAb, thyroid ultrasound and orbital computed tomography. RNA transcripts were the template for amplifying TCR beta CDR3 regions. RT-PCR in the first round (using the HTBI primer set) targeted the TCR CDR3. Using its own MiXCR run on the multiplex PCR reads, TCRdb lists one record per CDR3 protein. Found here are fewer than 650,000 distinct CDR3 sequences, under 15% of them singletons; the top ten hold around 4.5%.

The sequenced sample consisted of blood. The rearrangement joins TRBV24-1 to TRBJ2-7; D is perhaps TRBD2 (6 bases). The sequence was obtained from a woman aged 40 to 50 with Graves' ophthalmopathy. CDR3 region: CATSGGDGTYEQYF. The CDR3 DNA sequence: TGTGCCACCAGTGGGGGGGACGGAACCTACGAGCAGTACTTC.